This record concerns one T cell receptor beta chain sequence. Those enrolled, adults aged roughly 18 to 100 years, came from roughly 23 US areas. Participants' own reports of clinical history determined their cohort assignment. The study counted Cohort 3 donors as recovered given two negative PCRs, clearance, or symptom resolution. This entry belongs to a study of blood T cell repertoires in COVID-19. In the study overall: T cells, B-cell-depleted T cells, or PBMCs provided the cDNA or gDNA that served as material.

Deletions cut 4 bases from V and 4 bases from J, with 16 bases between. CDR1 and CDR2 (germline): SGHVS, FQNEAQ. This CDR3 contains 15 residues. Assay: immunoSEQ multiplex PCR; the TCRdb copy retains only in-frame clones and omits some. The data contain approximately 300,000 clones, over 75% of them singletons. The sequence derives from a woman aged 25 to 39 who had recovered from COVID-19. The sample was PBMCs or T cells enriched from blood (not recorded which). V gene TRBV7-8 combines with J gene TRBJ1-2, with a possible D match to TRBD1 (6 bases). The chain's CDR3 is CASSSFEGEGYGYTF. The DNA of the CDR3 is TGTGCCAGCAGCTCATTTGAGGGGGAAGGCTATGGCTACACCTTC.